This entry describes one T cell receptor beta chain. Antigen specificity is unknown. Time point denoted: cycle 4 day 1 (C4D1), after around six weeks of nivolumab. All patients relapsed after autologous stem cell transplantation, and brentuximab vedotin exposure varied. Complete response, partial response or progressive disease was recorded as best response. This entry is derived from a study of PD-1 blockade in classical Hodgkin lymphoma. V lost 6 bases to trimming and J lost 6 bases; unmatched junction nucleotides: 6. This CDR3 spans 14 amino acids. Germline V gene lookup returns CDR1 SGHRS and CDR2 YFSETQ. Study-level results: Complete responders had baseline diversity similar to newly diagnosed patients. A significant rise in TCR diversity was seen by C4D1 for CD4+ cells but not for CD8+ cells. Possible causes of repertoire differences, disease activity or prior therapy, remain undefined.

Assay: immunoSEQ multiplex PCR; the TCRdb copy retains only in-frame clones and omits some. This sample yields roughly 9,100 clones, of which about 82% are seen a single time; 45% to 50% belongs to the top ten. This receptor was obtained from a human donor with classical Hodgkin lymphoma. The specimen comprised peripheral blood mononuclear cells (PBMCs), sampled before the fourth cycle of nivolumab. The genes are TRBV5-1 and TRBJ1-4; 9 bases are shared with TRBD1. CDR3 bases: TGCGCCAGCAAGGTACGGACAGGGGATGAAAAACTGTTTTTT. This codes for CASKVRTGDEKLFF.